Listed below are T cell receptor beta chains from one sample, sequenced in a study of response to subunit inactivated influenza vaccine. MiXCR, applied by TCRdb to the RT-PCR reads, yields one record per CDR3 protein. This table has more than 500,000 distinct CDR3 sequences, over 9% appearing once. Separately, the same data were catalogued under a study of T cells expressing NK-cell markers.

The sequencing used PBMCs from blood, collected on the day of vaccination. The receptors shown here come from a man in his forties or fifties who received an inactivated influenza vaccine. The CDR3 runs from the conserved cysteine through the conserved F or W. D genes are given only for firm matches. Size tells how often a clone was seen (once, few, many) or the class of an expanded clone, and some rows leave it out.

V	D	J	size	DNA	CDR3
TRBV4-2	-	TRBJ2-1	-	TGTGCCAGCAGCCTCAGTGTGGCGGGGAACTACAATGAGCAGTTCTTC	CASSLSVAGNYNEQFF
TRBV7-2	TRBD1	TRBJ1-4	few	TGTGCCAGCAGCTTAGCCAGGGGGAATGAAAAACTGTTTTTT	CASSLARGNEKLFF
TRBV28	-	TRBJ2-7	few	TGTGCCAGCAGTTTACCAGGTAGATTGATGGAGCAGTACTTC	CASSLPGRLMEQYF
TRBV7-6	TRBD2	TRBJ2-1	-	TGTGCCAGCAGCTTAAGCGGGGGGGGCGACAATGAGCAGTTCTTC	CASSLSGGGDNEQFF
TRBV5-1	-	TRBJ2-3	-	TGCGCCAGCAGCCTGGCCCCAGGGAACATCGGAAATACGCAGTATTTT	CASSLAPGNIGNTQYF
TRBV7-2	-	TRBJ2-7	-	TGTGCCAGCAGCTTAGCGCGGAGACGACAGGGACTGGTCTACGAGCAGTACTTC	CASSLARRRQGLVYEQYF
TRBV28	TRBD2	TRBJ2-7	-	TGTGCCAGCAGCCGCTACCGGGGGGGTAGCGAGCAGTACTTC	CASSRYRGGSEQYF
TRBV9	-	TRBJ2-3	few	TGTGCCAGCAGCGTAGCGGGCCATGGAGGTCGGAGCACAGATACGCAGTATTTT	CASSVAGHGGRSTDTQYF
TRBV9	-	TRBJ2-2	-	TGTGCCAGCAGCGTAGGAAATCTTGTCGCCGGGGAGCTGCTTTTT	CASSVGNLVAGELLF
TRBV5-1	-	TRBJ2-7	few	TGCGCCAGCAGCTTGGGTGAGACCGTCTCCTACGAGCAGTACTTC	CASSLGETVSYEQYF
TRBV2	-	TRBJ2-2	many	TGTGCCAGCATTTCCCTAGCCGGGGCCGGGGAGCTGTTTTTT	CASISLAGAGELFF
TRBV15	-	TRBJ1-1	few	TGTGCCACCAGCAGGCCCGGGGCGGCCACTGAAGCTTTCTTT	CATSRPGAATEAFF
TRBV10-3	-	TRBJ2-7	-	TGTGCCATCAGTGAGTCGGTAAGGACGGAGGGCTCCAACGAGCAGTACTTC	CAISESVRTEGSNEQYF
TRBV5-1	-	TRBJ2-1	few	TGCGCCAGCAGCTTGGATCTCAAGCCCTACAATGAGCAGTTCTTC	CASSLDLKPYNEQFF
TRBV5-1	-	TRBJ1-2	-	TGCGCCAGCAGCCCGATATGGGGAAGAGCTAACTATGGCTACACCTTC	CASSPIWGRANYGYTF
TRBV12-3/TRBV12-4	-	TRBJ1-6	many	TGTGCCAGCAGTCCCGACACGTATAATTCACCCCTCCACTTT	CASSPDTYNSPLHF
TRBV11-1	-	TRBJ2-1	few	TGTGCCAGCAGCTTAGTTGGGACAGCGGAGGGTCCGTGGGTCAATGAGCAGTTCTTC	CASSLVGTAEGPWVNEQFF
TRBV9	TRBD1	TRBJ1-1	-	TGTGCCAGCAGCGTAGCTCCAGGTGGGGGACAGGGTGTTGCTGAAGCTTTCTTT	CASSVAPGGGQGVAEAFF
TRBV5-1	-	TRBJ2-3	-	TGCGCCAGCAGCTTGGCGGAGCCCGAAGATACGCAGTATTTT	CASSLAEPEDTQYF
TRBV12-3/TRBV12-4	-	TRBJ1-4	-	TGTGCCAGCAGTTTGAGGTCAGGGCGGAAGGAAAAACTGTTTTTT	CASSLRSGRKEKLFF
TRBV12-3/TRBV12-4	TRBD2	TRBJ2-1	-	TGTGCCAGCAGTTTACTACTAGCGGGATTTGATAATGAGCAGTTCTTC	CASSLLLAGFDNEQFF
TRBV11-2	-	TRBJ1-1	-	TGTGCCATCAGCTCCGGACCCATAACTGAAGCTTTCTTT	CAISSGPITEAFF
TRBV18	-	TRBJ1-4	few	TGTGCCAGCTCACCAAAGGCAGCCGGCCGGTGGAATGAAAAACTGTTTTTT	CASSPKAAGRWNEKLFF
TRBV4-1	-	TRBJ1-2	-	TGCGCCAGCAGCCCAAGTTTAAGGGGCAGTGGGGATGGCTACACCTTC	CASSPSLRGSGDGYTF
TRBV12-3/TRBV12-4	-	TRBJ2-7	medium-sized	TGTGCCAGCAGGAACAGCATTCTCTACGAGCAGTACTTC	CASRNSILYEQYF
TRBV7-9	-	TRBJ2-1	-	TGTGCCAGCAGCTTAGCACTCGGCAGCGGGGAGCAGTTCTTC	CASSLALGSGEQFF
TRBV28	-	TRBJ2-7	few	TGTGCCAGCGAAGCGGCAAGCTCCTACGAGCAGTACTTC	CASEAASSYEQYF
TRBV2	TRBD1	TRBJ2-1	-	TGTGCCAGCAGGGGGACAGGGGGCTTCGCCTACAATGAGCAGTTCTTC	CASRGTGGFAYNEQFF
TRBV10-3	-	TRBJ2-3	-	TGTGCCATCAGTGGACACACTAGCACAGATACGCAGTATTTT	CAISGHTSTDTQYF
TRBV7-2	TRBD2	TRBJ2-7	-	TGTGCCAGCAGCTTAGTTTTCTCGGCGGGGGGGATCCACGAGCAGTACTTC	CASSLVFSAGGIHEQYF
TRBV19	-	TRBJ1-1	many	TGTGCCAGTAGCCTTCAGGGCCTTAACGGGGTGAACACTGAAGCTTTCTTT	CASSLQGLNGVNTEAFF
TRBV10-3	TRBD2	TRBJ2-5	few	TGTGCCATCAGTGAGTTCTTGATAGCGGGCCAAAACCAAGAGACCCAGTACTTC	CAISEFLIAGQNQETQYF
TRBV18	TRBD1	TRBJ2-4	many	TGTGCCAGCTCACCGGGACAGCGAACAACCAAAAACATTCAGTACTTC	CASSPGQRTTKNIQYF
TRBV7-8	-	TRBJ1-1	-	TGTGCCAGCACCCCCAGGGGCAACTACATGAACACTGAAGCTTTCTTT	CASTPRGNYMNTEAFF
TRBV20-1	-	TRBJ1-5	many	TGCAGTGCGGGGCAGCAAAATCAGCCCCAGCATTTT	CSAGQQNQPQHF
TRBV7-2	-	TRBJ2-2	-	TGTGCCAGCAGCCCGACCCGGGAAGGGAGGCTGTTTTTT	CASSPTREGRLFF
TRBV5-1	TRBD2	TRBJ2-5	-	TGCGCCAGCTACAGCGGGAAGGGGACCCAGTACTTC	CASYSGKGTQYF
TRBV6-1	-	TRBJ2-1	many	TGTGCCGGGGGTCGGAGGATCTTCCACAATGAGCAGTTCTTC	CAGGRRIFHNEQFF
TRBV6-5	TRBD2	TRBJ2-5	-	TGTGCCAGCAGTTTGCCGGGACTAGCGGGGACCCAGTACTTC	CASSLPGLAGTQYF
TRBV7-9	-	TRBJ2-7	-	TGTGCCAGCACCTCCGGGATAGGGGGCTACGAGCAGTACTTC	CASTSGIGGYEQYF
TRBV5-1	-	TRBJ2-1	many	TGCGCCAGCAGCTTCCCTATGGCCCGGGACTACAATGAGCAGTTCTTC	CASSFPMARDYNEQFF
TRBV5-1	-	TRBJ2-2	-	TGCGCCAGCAGCTTTAGCGGACCTAACACCGGGGAGCTGTTTTTT	CASSFSGPNTGELFF